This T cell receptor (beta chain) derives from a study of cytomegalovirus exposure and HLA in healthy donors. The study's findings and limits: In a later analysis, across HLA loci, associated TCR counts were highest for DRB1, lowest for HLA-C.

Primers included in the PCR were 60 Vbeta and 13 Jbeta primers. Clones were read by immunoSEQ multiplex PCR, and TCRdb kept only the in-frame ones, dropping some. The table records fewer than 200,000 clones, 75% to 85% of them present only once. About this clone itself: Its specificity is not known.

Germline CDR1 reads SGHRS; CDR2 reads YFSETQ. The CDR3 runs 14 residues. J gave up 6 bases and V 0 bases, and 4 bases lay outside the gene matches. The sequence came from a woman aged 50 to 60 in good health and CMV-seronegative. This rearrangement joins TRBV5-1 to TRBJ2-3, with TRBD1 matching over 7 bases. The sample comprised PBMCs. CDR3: CASSLGQGEDTQYF. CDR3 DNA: TGCGCCAGCAGCTTGGGTCAGGGGGAGGATACGCAGTATTTT.